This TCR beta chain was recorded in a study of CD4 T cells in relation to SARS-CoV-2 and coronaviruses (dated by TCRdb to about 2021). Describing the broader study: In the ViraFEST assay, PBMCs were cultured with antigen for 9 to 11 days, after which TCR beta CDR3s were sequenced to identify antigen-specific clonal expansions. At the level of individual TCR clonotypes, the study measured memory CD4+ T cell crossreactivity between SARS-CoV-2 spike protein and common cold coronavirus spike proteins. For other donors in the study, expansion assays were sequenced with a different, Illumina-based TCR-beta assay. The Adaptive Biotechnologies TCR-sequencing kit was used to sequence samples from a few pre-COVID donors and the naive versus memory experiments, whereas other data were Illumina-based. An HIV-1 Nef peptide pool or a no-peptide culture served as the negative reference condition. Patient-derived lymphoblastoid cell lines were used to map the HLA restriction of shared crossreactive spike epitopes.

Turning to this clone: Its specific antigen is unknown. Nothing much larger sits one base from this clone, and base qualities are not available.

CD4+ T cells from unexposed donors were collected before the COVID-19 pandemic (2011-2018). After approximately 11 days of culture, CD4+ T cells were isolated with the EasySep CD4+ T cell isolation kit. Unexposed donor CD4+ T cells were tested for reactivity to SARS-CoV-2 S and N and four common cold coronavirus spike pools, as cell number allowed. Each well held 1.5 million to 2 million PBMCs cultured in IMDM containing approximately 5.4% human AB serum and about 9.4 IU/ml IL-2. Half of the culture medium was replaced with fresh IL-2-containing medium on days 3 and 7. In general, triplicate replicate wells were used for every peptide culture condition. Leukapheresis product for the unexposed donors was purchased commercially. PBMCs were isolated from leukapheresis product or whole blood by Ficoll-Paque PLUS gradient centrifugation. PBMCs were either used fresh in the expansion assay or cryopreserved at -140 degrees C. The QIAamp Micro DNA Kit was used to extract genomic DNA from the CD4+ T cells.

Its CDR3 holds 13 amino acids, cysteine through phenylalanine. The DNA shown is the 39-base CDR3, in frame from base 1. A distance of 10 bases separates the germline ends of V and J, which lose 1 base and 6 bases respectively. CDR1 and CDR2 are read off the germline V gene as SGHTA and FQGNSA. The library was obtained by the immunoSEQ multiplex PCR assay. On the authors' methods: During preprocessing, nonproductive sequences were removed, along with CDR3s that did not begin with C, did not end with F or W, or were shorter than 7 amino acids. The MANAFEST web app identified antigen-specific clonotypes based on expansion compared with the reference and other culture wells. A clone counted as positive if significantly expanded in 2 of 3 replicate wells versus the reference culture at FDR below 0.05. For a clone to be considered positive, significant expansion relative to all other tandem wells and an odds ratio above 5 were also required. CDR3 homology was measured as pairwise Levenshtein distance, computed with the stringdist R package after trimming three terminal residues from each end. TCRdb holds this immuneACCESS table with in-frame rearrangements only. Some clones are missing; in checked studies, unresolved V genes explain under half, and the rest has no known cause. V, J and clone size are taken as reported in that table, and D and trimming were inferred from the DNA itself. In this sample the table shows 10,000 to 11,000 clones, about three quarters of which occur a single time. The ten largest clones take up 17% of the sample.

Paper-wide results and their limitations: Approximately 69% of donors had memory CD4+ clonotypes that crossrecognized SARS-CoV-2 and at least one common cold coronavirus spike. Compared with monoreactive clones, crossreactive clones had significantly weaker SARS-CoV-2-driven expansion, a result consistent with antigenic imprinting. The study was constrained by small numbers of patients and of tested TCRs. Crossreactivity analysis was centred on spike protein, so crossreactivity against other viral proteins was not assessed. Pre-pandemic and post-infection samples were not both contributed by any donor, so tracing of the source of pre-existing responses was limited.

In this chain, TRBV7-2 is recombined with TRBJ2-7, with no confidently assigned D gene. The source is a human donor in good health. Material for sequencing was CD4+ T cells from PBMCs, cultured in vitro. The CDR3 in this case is CASSLEYRSEQYF. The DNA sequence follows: TGTGCCAGCAGCTTAGAATATCGGAGCGAGCAGTACTTC. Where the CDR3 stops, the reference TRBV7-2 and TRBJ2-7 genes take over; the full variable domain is GAGVSQSPSNKVTEKGKDVELRCDPISGHTALYWYRQSLGQGLEFLIYFQGNSAPDKSGLPSDRFSAERTGGSVSTLTIQRTQQEDSAVYLCASSLEYRSEQYFGPGTRLTVT.